This T cell receptor beta chain was obtained from a study of T cell repertoires in cytomegalovirus infection. The CDR3 loop spans 13 amino acids. V lost 2 bases, J lost 2 bases, and 8 bases lay in between. Germline-derived CDR1 and CDR2 are SGHNT and YYREEE (reference sequence). As for this clonotype: Its antigen is currently unknown.

TCRdb reprocessed the reads with MiXCR, giving one entry per CDR3 protein. The data show roughly 100,000 distinct CDR3 sequences, around 40% seen once. This TCR came from a human donor in good health (CMV status not recorded). Some clones in this sample may be carry-over from other donors' samples. The source material was CD8+ T cells from cultured PBMCs, sampled from culture after CMV antigen stimulation. The chain recombines TRBV5-4 with TRBJ2-7; perhaps TRBD1 as D (5 bases). The CDR3 DNA sequence: TGTGCCAGCAGCTTCAGGGAAACCTACGAGCAGTACTTC. Translated: CASSFRETYEQYF. The variable domain in full, with the rest retrieved from reference TRBV5-4 and TRBJ2-7, is ETGVTQSPTHLIKTRGQQVTLRCSSQSGHNTVSWYQQALGQGPQFIFQYYREEENGRGNFPPRFSGLQFPNYSSELNVNALELDDSALYLCASSFRETYEQYFGPGTRLTVT.